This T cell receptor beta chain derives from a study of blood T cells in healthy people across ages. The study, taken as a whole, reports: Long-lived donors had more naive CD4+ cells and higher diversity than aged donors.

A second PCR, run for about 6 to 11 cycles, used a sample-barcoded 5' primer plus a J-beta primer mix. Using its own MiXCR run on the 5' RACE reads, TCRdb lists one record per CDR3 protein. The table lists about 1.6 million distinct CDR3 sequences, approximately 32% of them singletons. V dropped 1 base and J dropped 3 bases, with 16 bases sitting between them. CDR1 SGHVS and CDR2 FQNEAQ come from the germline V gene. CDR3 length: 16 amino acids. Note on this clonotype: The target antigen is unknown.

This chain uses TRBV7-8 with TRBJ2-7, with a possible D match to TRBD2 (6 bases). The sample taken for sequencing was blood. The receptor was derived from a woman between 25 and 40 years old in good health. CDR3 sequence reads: CASSLGSGQEIYEQYF. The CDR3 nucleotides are TGTGCCAGCAGCTTAGGTAGCGGCCAGGAGATCTACGAGCAGTACTTC.